This entry is about one TCR beta chain. No antigen is known for it. The data derive from a study of T cells in narcolepsy. Study information: Patients with NT1 or NT2 and healthy control donors were enrolled.

Broader study findings: In some patient and control memory CD4+ samples, autoreactive clones were absent. Same-patient CSF and blood CD4+ T cell clonotypes included HCRT-specific and TRIB2-specific autoreactive ones. Blood of same and different patients, but not healthy controls, reportedly held recurring autoreactive clonotypes.

The assay was immunoSEQ multiplex PCR, and TCRdb's table has in-frame clones only and misses some. The sample has roughly 22,000 clones; less than 70% are singletons. V gave up 3 bases and J gave up 11 bases; unmatched junction bases: 12. The CDR3 totals 14 residues. CDR1 is KGHSH, CDR2 LQKENI, per germline. This chain connects TRBV18 to TRBJ1-1, with TRBD1 identical over 7 bases. The sample taken for sequencing was memory (CD45RA-) CD4+ T cells from blood. The TCR sequence derives from a human donor in good health. CDR3 in amino acids: CASSPLLEGAMAFF. The CDR3 DNA reads TGTGCCAGCTCACCCCTGTTAGAGGGGGCCATGGCTTTCTTT.